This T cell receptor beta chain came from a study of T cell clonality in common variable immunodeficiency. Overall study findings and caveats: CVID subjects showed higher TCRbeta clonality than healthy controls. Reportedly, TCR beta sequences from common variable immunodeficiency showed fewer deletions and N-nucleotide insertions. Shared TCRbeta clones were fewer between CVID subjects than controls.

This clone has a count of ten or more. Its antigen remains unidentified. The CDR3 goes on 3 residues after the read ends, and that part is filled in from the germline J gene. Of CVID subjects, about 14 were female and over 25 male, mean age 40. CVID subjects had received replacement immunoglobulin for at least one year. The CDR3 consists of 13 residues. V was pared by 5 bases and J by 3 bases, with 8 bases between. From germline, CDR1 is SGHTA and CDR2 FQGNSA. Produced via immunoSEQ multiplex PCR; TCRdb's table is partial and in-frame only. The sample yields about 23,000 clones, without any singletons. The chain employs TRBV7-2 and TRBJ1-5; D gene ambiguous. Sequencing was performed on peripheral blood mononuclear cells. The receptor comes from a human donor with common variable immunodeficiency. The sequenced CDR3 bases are TGTGCCAGCAGCCCCGACTTCAATCAGCCC. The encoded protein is CASSPDFNQP. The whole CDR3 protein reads CASSPDFNQPQHF.